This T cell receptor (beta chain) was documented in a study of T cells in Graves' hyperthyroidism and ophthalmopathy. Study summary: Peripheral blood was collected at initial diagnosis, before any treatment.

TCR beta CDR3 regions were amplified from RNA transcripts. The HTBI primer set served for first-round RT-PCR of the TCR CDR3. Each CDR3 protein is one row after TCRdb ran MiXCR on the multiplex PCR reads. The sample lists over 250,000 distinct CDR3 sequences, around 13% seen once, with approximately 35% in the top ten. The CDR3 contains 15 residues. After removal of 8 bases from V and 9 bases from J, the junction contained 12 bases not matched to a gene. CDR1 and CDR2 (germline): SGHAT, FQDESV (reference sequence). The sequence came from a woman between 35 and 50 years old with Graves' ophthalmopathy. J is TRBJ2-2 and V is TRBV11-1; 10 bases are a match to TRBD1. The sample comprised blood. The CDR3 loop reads CASQTGQGIARELFF. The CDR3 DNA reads TGTGCCAGCCAAACGGGACAGGGGATCGCCCGGGAGCTGTTTTTT.